This record concerns one TCR beta chain sequence. This receptor's antigen is unknown. No clone much larger than this one lies a single base away; base qualities are absent. This entry comes from a study of blood T cells in healthy people across ages (dated by TCRdb to about 2015). Broadly, across the study: In model experiments, roughly one uniquely barcoded TCR beta cDNA molecule per two T cells was captured by template switching. Two additional independent replicas of 1 million unique cDNA reads from the same blood draw were analyzed for two donors (one aged 18 to 30 and one aged 80 or older). Donors were grouped into four age groups: young (average approximately 15 years), middle-aged (roughly 40), aged (62) and long-lived (about 82). Donors of different ages were randomly distributed across sequencing lanes to avoid experimental bias. Using deep sequencing normalized with unique cDNA molecular identifiers, the study measured how TCR beta repertoire diversity changes with age.

Libraries were prepared through 5' RACE. TCRdb records Illumina HiSeq 2500 as the sequencer. A second PCR of about 6 to 12 cycles was run with a J-beta primer mix and a sample-barcoded 5' primer. Each TCR beta cDNA molecule received a unique molecular identifier from a template-switch 5' adaptor carrying 12 random nucleotides. At least 2.5 million CDR3-containing paired-end reads were obtained from each sample. First-strand cDNA synthesis was performed from all RNA using the Mint cDNA synthesis kit, with priming by a TRBC-specific oligonucleotide. All cDNA was treated with uracil-DNA glycosylase and then went through a first 18-cycle PCR with the universal primers M1SS and BC2_uni_R. Regarding the original processing steps: Each sample was normalized by randomly selecting 1 million high-quality reads, each carrying a distinct molecular identifier. Reads sharing molecular identifiers were discarded rather than binned into consensus sequences. CDR3 identification, clonotype clustering and error correction used MiTCR with a Q25 quality threshold and the strictest error-elimination algorithm. Lower-bound total TCR beta diversity was estimated with a nonparametric unseen species model using Euler transformation. The raw public data were reprocessed by TCRdb itself: fastp quality trimming at Q25, MiXCR clonotype calling, in-frame beta chains only. Each record represents a unique CDR3 protein, reported with the most common genes and DNA among its rows. The V and J calls were not made by the authors but by TCRdb's processing. In this sample the table shows about 1 million distinct CDR3 sequences, under 55% of which occur a single time. Of the sample, approximately 17% falls within the top ten clones.

Results the study describes overall, beyond this receptor: Estimates of total diversity based on one million sequenced T cells were regarded as lower bounds and as underestimates. Observed TCR beta diversity per million T cells fell roughly linearly with age, and a significant reduction was already apparent by age around 44. Compared with the aged group, the long-lived group had more naive CD4+ T cells, fewer expanded clones and increased TCR diversity, a pattern suggesting age selection. Because the CMV infection status of the donors was unknown, age-related changes in expanded clonotypes may potentially have been confounded. Observed TCR beta diversity correlated strongly with the percentage of naive T cells measured by flow cytometry. Bulk unsorted PBMC profiling prevented conclusive comparison of naive and antigen-experienced compartments.

Sequences DFQATT (CDR1) and SNEGSKA (CDR2) are obtained from the germline V gene (reference sequence). The CDR3, from cysteine to phenylalanine, totals 14 residues. Only the CDR3 part of the read is kept: 42 bases, read in frame from the first base. V and J are trimmed by 4 bases and 4 bases, and the gene matches miss 3 bases of the junction. The roughly 39 donors, aged roughly 6 to 90 years, were systemically healthy Caucasian individuals from Russia. Ten milliliters of peripheral blood were drawn from each donor into EDTA-treated Vacutainer tubes. PBMCs were isolated by Ficoll-Paque density-gradient centrifugation, with at least 6 million obtained per sample. Total RNA, at least 6 micrograms per sample, was extracted from PBMCs with Trizol reagent. Naive CD45RAhigh/CD27high T cell percentages were measured by flow cytometry on a PBMC aliquot from every donor.

Sequencing input: blood. The sequence was collected from an older woman in good health. The chain employs TRBV20-1 and TRBJ2-7, and TRBD2 matches 14 of the central bases. The CDR3 is CSAIRLAGGYEQYF. The nucleotide sequence reads TGCAGTGCTATAAGACTAGCGGGAGGGTACGAGCAGTACTTC.